This record concerns one T cell receptor (beta chain) sequence. Its antigen is still unknown. The germline V and J ends were trimmed by 0 bases and 4 bases, with 10 bases remaining between them. The CDR3 totals 15 residues. Germline CDR1 LGHNA, CDR2 YSLEER. A single record per CDR3 protein comes from TCRdb applying MiXCR to the RT-PCR reads. The table includes over 650,000 distinct CDR3 sequences, 15% to 20% detected once. The sample comes from a study of response to subunit inactivated influenza vaccine. The study, taken as a whole, reports: The study's authors posited that every seasonal influenza vaccination enlists few new T cells.

The chain couples TRBV4-3 to TRBJ2-1; D unresolved. The sample in question was PBMCs from blood, obtained 4 to 6 days after vaccination. The clonotype comes from a man aged 50 to 60 who received an inactivated influenza vaccine. The CDR3 DNA is TGCGCCAGCAGCCAAGATGAGCAGCCTTACAATGAGCAGTTCTTC. Encoded protein: CASSQDEQPYNEQFF.